This TCR beta chain was recorded in a study of T cells in Graves' hyperthyroidism and ophthalmopathy. Study observations and caveats: Ophthalmopathy was predicted by the model a median of around 5.9 months ahead of onset.

TCR beta CDR3 regions were amplified from RNA. First-round RT-PCR of the TCR CDR3 relied on the HTBI primer set. TCRdb re-analysed the multiplex PCR reads in MiXCR, keeping a single row per CDR3 protein. The sample consists of roughly 300,000 distinct CDR3 sequences, 15% to 20% of them appearing once. There are many counts of this clonotype. The antigen remains undetermined. Germline V gene data show CDR1 as SGHVS and CDR2 as FQNEAQ. The CDR3 runs to 13 residues. V was trimmed by 6 bases and J by 5 bases, leaving 14 bases between them. Exclusion of a patient resulted from uncontrolled infection, other autoimmune disease, pregnancy or lactation.

Sequenced sample: blood. The TCR originated in a woman aged 45 to 65 with Graves' hyperthyroidism. The rearrangement links TRBV7-8 to TRBJ2-7, with no clear D. The CDR3 is CASSSWAGNEQYV. CDR3 DNA sequence: TGTGCCAGCAGTTCGTGGGCAGGCAACGAGCAGTACGTC.